These T cell receptor beta chains were read from a single sample in a study of T-cell memory formation after mild COVID-19. TCRdb passed the 5' RACE reads through MiXCR, listing each CDR3 protein once. The table lists 350,000 to 500,000 distinct CDR3 sequences, under 25% of them singletons. Sequencing was performed on PBMCs or a T cell subset sorted from them (not recorded which). The source is an adult woman who had mild COVID-19 (a few samples of this study predate the infection). Cell type and time point are not known. The CDR3 runs from the conserved cysteine through the conserved F or W. A D gene is named only where the DNA matches it firmly. Rows give clone size only sometimes, using once, few, many, or a class for an expanded clone.

TRBJ2-2	-	few	TRBV12-3/TRBV12-4	CASSLVKTGELFF	TGTGCCAGCAGTTTGGTTAAGACCGGGGAGCTGTTTTTT
TRBJ2-1	-	-	TRBV20-1	CSARGFGSSYNEQFF	TGCAGTGCTAGAGGCTTTGGAAGCTCCTACAATGAGCAGTTCTTC
TRBJ2-1	TRBD2	many	TRBV7-9	CASSHILAGGPHEQFF	TGTGCCAGCAGCCACATACTAGCGGGAGGGCCCCATGAGCAGTTCTTC
TRBJ2-5	TRBD1	-	TRBV2	CASNNRGLQETQYF	TGTGCCAGCAACAACAGGGGGCTCCAAGAGACCCAGTACTTC
TRBJ2-5	TRBD2	once	TRBV20-1	CSASWGSSGRRRGIETQYF	TGCAGTGCTAGTTGGGGGAGTAGCGGGAGGCGGAGGGGAATTGAGACCCAGTACTTC
TRBJ2-7	-	-	TRBV28	CASHSQGSRDEQYF	TGTGCCAGCCATTCCCAGGGGTCTAGGGACGAGCAGTACTTC
TRBJ2-3	TRBD2	few	TRBV29-1	CSAREGTDTQYF	TGCAGCGCTCGGGAGGGCACAGATACGCAGTATTTT
TRBJ1-1	TRBD1	-	TRBV28	CASRLRGLHTEAFF	TGTGCCAGCAGACTCAGGGGGCTGCACACTGAAGCTTTCTTT
TRBJ2-1	-	once	TRBV24-1	CATSDTNRGGWDNEQFF	TGTGCCACCAGTGATACAAACAGGGGGGGTTGGGACAATGAGCAGTTCTTC
TRBJ2-1	TRBD1	once	TRBV6-2/TRBV6-3	CATIEGTGDYNEQFF	TGTGCCACCATTGAGGGGACAGGGGACTACAATGAGCAGTTCTTC
TRBJ2-3	TRBD2	-	TRBV7-9	CASSPRLAGVSDTQYF	TGTGCCAGCAGCCCCCGACTAGCGGGAGTCAGCGATACGCAGTATTTT
TRBJ1-1	-	many	TRBV12-3/TRBV12-4	CASSTGVNTEAFF	TGTGCCAGTAGTACCGGCGTCAACACTGAAGCTTTCTTT
TRBJ1-6	-	few	TRBV5-1	CASSLQIYNSPLHF	TGCGCCAGCAGCCTACAGATCTATAATTCACCCCTCCACTTT
TRBJ1-1	-	few	TRBV5-6	CASSLTKFTEAFF	TGTGCCAGCAGCCTTACAAAGTTCACTGAAGCTTTCTTT
TRBJ2-3	-	many	TRBV4-2	CASSQRIRTRTDTQYF	TGTGCCAGCAGCCAACGGATTAGGACACGGACAGATACGCAGTATTTT
TRBJ1-1	-	-	TRBV12-3/TRBV12-4	CASSLGLNLNTEAFF	TGTGCCAGCAGTTTAGGACTAAACCTAAACACTGAAGCTTTCTTT
TRBJ2-7	-	-	TRBV19	CASSITGSSYEQYF	TGTGCCAGTAGTATCACAGGGAGCTCCTACGAGCAGTACTTC
TRBJ2-5	-	-	TRBV20-1	CSARPTPGQETQYF	TGCAGTGCTAGGCCAACTCCGGGGCAAGAGACCCAGTACTTC
TRBJ2-7	-	-	TRBV4-3	CASSQAVAGRSYEQYF	TGCGCCAGCAGCCAAGCCGTAGCAGGGAGGTCCTACGAGCAGTACTTC
TRBJ1-5	TRBD1	-	TRBV7-2	CASSPSGQRNQPQHF	TGTGCCAGCAGCCCATCGGGACAGCGCAATCAGCCCCAGCATTTT
TRBJ1-1	-	few	TRBV5-1	CASSDGPVNTEAFF	TGCGCCAGCAGCGATGGCCCGGTGAACACTGAAGCTTTCTTT
TRBJ2-7	-	-	TRBV24-1	CATSDLNEQYF	TGTGCCACCAGTGACTTGAACGAGCAGTACTTC
TRBJ2-1	-	-	TRBV6-5	CASRSTLSSYNEQFF	TGTGCCAGCAGATCTACCCTGAGCTCCTACAATGAGCAGTTCTTC
TRBJ2-5	TRBD2	-	TRBV7-3	CASSLSGRAQPETQYF	TGTGCCAGCAGCTTGAGCGGGAGGGCCCAACCAGAGACCCAGTACTTC
TRBJ2-3	-	few	TRBV4-3	CASSQGEGDTQYF	TGCGCCAGCAGCCAAGGAGAGGGAGATACGCAGTATTTT
TRBJ2-5	-	-	TRBV3-1	CASSQDRRSRTQYF	TGTGCCAGCAGCCAAGATAGGAGATCCCGGACCCAGTACTTC
TRBJ2-7	-	many	TRBV7-9	CASSSALGQFRTLQYF	TGTGCCAGCAGCTCGGCCCTCGGACAGTTCCGTACCCTGCAGTACTTC
TRBJ2-6	-	few	TRBV5-1	CASSLGGNGANVLTF	TGCGCCAGCAGCTTGGGAGGGAATGGGGCCAACGTCCTGACTTTC
TRBJ2-2	-	-	TRBV5-1	CASSLGQVGGELFF	TGCGCCAGCAGCTTGGGTCAGGTCGGCGGGGAGCTGTTTTTT
TRBJ1-1	-	-	TRBV12-2	CASRLALRTGWNREAFF	TGTGCAAGTCGCTTAGCGCTCAGGACAGGGTGGAACAGGGAAGCTTTCTTT
TRBJ2-2	-	few	TRBV3-1	CASSRTGGAATGELFF	TGTGCCAGCAGCCGAACAGGGGGGGCCGCAACCGGGGAGCTGTTTTTT
TRBJ2-7	TRBD1	few	TRBV20-1	CSATSSGTGAHEQYF	TGCAGTGCTACCTCTTCCGGGACAGGGGCCCACGAGCAGTACTTC
TRBJ2-7	TRBD2	-	TRBV7-8	CASSLPRFVSGGVSYEQYF	TGTGCCAGCAGCTTACCCCGCTTTGTTAGCGGGGGTGTCTCCTACGAGCAGTACTTC